A single TCR beta chain is shown here with its context. The antigen is undetermined. PCR employed 60 Vbeta and 13 Jbeta primers. The data were produced by immunoSEQ multiplex PCR, yet TCRdb's version contains in-frame clones alone and is incomplete. This sample carries some 130,000 clones, roughly 82% of them seen once, and the ten largest clones take 11%. The data belong to a study of cytomegalovirus exposure and HLA in healthy donors. Study at large: For the roughly 390 genotyped donors, roughly 80% fell within the Caucasian-associated ancestry cluster. Study-level points and caveats: Donors were assumed by presence/absence analyses to have roughly uniform sequencing depth.

CDR1 is SEHNR, CDR2 FQNEAQ, per germline (reference sequence). The CDR3 spans 16 residues. J lost 6 bases, V lost 5 bases, and 12 bases had no gene match. V and J are TRBV7-9 and TRBJ2-1; 8 nucleotides line up with TRBD2. The clonotype was recovered from a male donor in good health and CMV-seropositive. The sequencing input was PBMCs. This chain's CDR3 is CASSPYREGLSNEQFF. The CDR3 DNA follows: TGTGCCAGCAGCCCCTATCGGGAGGGCCTTTCCAATGAGCAGTTCTTC.